A selection of T cell receptor beta chains follows, all from one sample in a study of shared clonotypes between healthy human individuals. Here immunoSEQ multiplex PCR was the method, and the copy in TCRdb shows in-frame clones only, minus some. Of about 1,900,000 clones listed, 85% to 95% were seen once; the top ten hold approximately 1.2%. Sequenced sample: naive CD8+ T cells sorted from blood. The receptor set was obtained from a man between 18 and 35 years old in good health. CDR3s include the opening cysteine and the closing phenylalanine or tryptophan. D genes are given only for firm matches. The size field is filled for only some rows; it gives once, few, many or a size class.

clone_size | j_call | v_call | d_call | cdr3_nt | cdr3_aa
- | TRBJ2-6 | TRBV4-1 | - | TGCGCCAGCAGCCCCGGCTCTGGGGCCAACGTCCTGACTTTC | CASSPGSGANVLTF
- | TRBJ2-7 | TRBV9 | - | TGTGCCAGCAGCGTAGCGGCTAGCGCGCTCGGAGAGCAGTACTTC | CASSVAASALGEQYF
- | TRBJ1-5 | TRBV4-1 | TRBD1 | TGCGCCAGCAGCCGGCTCCAGGGGGGCAATCAGCCCCAGCATTTT | CASSRLQGGNQPQHF
- | TRBJ2-2 | TRBV4-3 | - | TGCGCCAGCAGCCACGGAACGTCCGGGGAGCTGTTTTTT | CASSHGTSGELFF
- | TRBJ2-3 | TRBV14 | - | TGTGCCAGCAGCCTTTCGGGGGGCTTAGGAGATACGCAGTATTTT | CASSLSGGLGDTQYF
- | TRBJ2-7 | TRBV27 | - | TGTGCCAGCAGTTTAACGAGGGGCCACCTTTCCTACGAGCAGTACTTC | CASSLTRGHLSYEQYF
- | TRBJ1-5 | TRBV27 | TRBD1 | TGTGCCAGCAGTTTGACAGGGGGCTCTAATCAGCCCCAGCATTTT | CASSLTGGSNQPQHF
- | TRBJ2-5 | TRBV2 | TRBD2 | TGTGCCAGCAGTGAATGGGGGGGACAAGAGACCCAGTACTTC | CASSEWGGQETQYF
- | TRBJ2-7 | TRBV7-9 | - | TGTGCCAGCAGCTCGGTCGGGGTAGGCTACGAGCAGTACTTC | CASSSVGVGYEQYF
- | TRBJ2-5 | TRBV5-8 | - | TGTGCCAGCAGCTTGGTAGGAGACTTGAGAACCCAGTACTTC | CASSLVGDLRTQYF
- | TRBJ2-5 | TRBV5-4 | - | TGTGCCAGCACCCATTTGGGGGAGGCGACAACAGAGACCCAGTACTTC | CASTHLGEATTETQYF
- | TRBJ2-7 | TRBV27 | TRBD2 | TGTGCCAGCAGTTCCCCACTAGCGGGGGAGTACGAGCAGTACTTC | CASSSPLAGEYEQYF
once | TRBJ2-5 | TRBV7-6 | - | TGTGCCAGCAGCTTAGGGGACCAAGAGACCCAGTACTTC | CASSLGDQETQYF
- | TRBJ2-7 | TRBV28 | - | TGTGCCAGCGGCCCCGGGGGAACTCTCTACGAGCAGTACTTC | CASGPGGTLYEQYF
once | TRBJ2-1 | TRBV5-6 | - | TGTGCCAGCAGCCACCCCCTTACGGGTAACTCCTACAATGAGCAGTTCTTC | CASSHPLTGNSYNEQFF
few | TRBJ2-7 | TRBV5-1 | - | TGCGCCAGCAGCTTTGACAGCTACGAGCAGTACTTC | CASSFDSYEQYF
once | TRBJ2-5 | TRBV9 | - | TGTGCCAGCAGCGTCGAGGGACTGCAAGAGACCCAGTACTTC | CASSVEGLQETQYF
- | TRBJ1-6 | TRBV10-2 | - | TGCGCCAGCAGTGAGGAGGGGAGTTCACCCCTCCACTTT | CASSEEGSSPLHF
once | TRBJ2-1 | TRBV29-1 | - | TGCAGCGTTGAAGGGGGGCCCGGCGATGAGCAGTTCTTC | CSVEGGPGDEQFF
- | TRBJ1-1 | TRBV30 | - | TGTGCCTGGAGGGGTTACTCCTCTAACACTGAAGCTTTCTTT | CAWRGYSSNTEAFF
- | TRBJ1-2 | TRBV27 | TRBD1 | TGTGCCAGCAGTTTATGGACAGGGGATGGCTACACCTTC | CASSLWTGDGYTF
- | TRBJ2-1 | TRBV27 | TRBD2 | TGTGCCACCCCACCGGGACTAGCGGGAGAAAATGAGCAGTTCTTC | CATPPGLAGENEQFF
- | TRBJ2-5 | TRBV4-1 | TRBD2 | TGCGCCAGCAGCCACGGGTCTAGCGGGGGGCAAGAGACCCAGTACTTC | CASSHGSSGGQETQYF
- | TRBJ2-7 | TRBV7-2 | TRBD1 | TGTGCCAGCAGCACCGTCTCCGGGACAGGATATTCCGAGCAGTACTTC | CASSTVSGTGYSEQYF
once | TRBJ2-7 | TRBV4-1 | TRBD2 | TGCGCCAGCAGCCACGCTAGCGGCTTCTCCTACGAGCAGTACTTC | CASSHASGFSYEQYF
once | TRBJ1-2 | TRBV9 | TRBD1 | TGTGCCAGCAGCGACGGGATTGGGGACAGGGCATATGGCTACACCTTC | CASSDGIGDRAYGYTF
- | TRBJ2-3 | TRBV10-2 | TRBD2 | TGCGCCAGCGAGGGGGGACTAGCGGATACGCAGTATTTT | CASEGGLADTQYF
once | TRBJ1-1 | TRBV27 | TRBD1 | TGTGCCAGCAGTTTATCGGGACAGGGGGACACTGAAGCTTTCTTT | CASSLSGQGDTEAFF
- | TRBJ2-1 | TRBV5-4 | TRBD2 | TGTGCCAGCAGCCCCGGACTAGCGGGAGGCAATGAGCAGTTCTTC | CASSPGLAGGNEQFF
- | TRBJ2-7 | TRBV5-6 | - | TGTGCCAGCAGCTTAGAACTAGCCTACGAGCAGTACTTC | CASSLELAYEQYF
- | TRBJ2-3 | TRBV29-1 | TRBD1 | TGCAGCGTCCAGGGACAGGGGCCGGGAGATACGCAGTATTTT | CSVQGQGPGDTQYF
- | TRBJ2-1 | TRBV7-9 | TRBD1 | TGTGCCAGCAGCTTAGAAGGTGGGAAGACAGGGGGCTTCCATGAGCAGTTCTTC | CASSLEGGKTGGFHEQFF
- | TRBJ1-2 | TRBV6-1 | TRBD1 | TGTGCCAGCAGTGAGTGGGACAGGGAATTAGGCTATGGCTACACCTTC | CASSEWDRELGYGYTF
- | TRBJ2-1 | TRBV5-1 | - | TGCGCCAGCAGCTTGATGGACAGCGGGCAGTTCTTC | CASSLMDSGQFF
once | TRBJ2-1 | TRBV6-5 | - | TGTGCCAGCAGTCCGGACGGGAGCTCCTACAATGAGCAGTTCTTC | CASSPDGSSYNEQFF
- | TRBJ1-6 | TRBV19 | - | TGTGCCAGTATGGACCTAAGCTCCTATAATTCACCCCTCCACTTT | CASMDLSSYNSPLHF
- | TRBJ2-2 | TRBV2 | - | TGTGCCAGCAGGGACGCACAGGGCAACACCGGGGAGCTGTTTTTT | CASRDAQGNTGELFF
- | TRBJ1-5 | TRBV19 | - | TGTGCCAGTAGTGGGCAGGTGTATAGCAATCAGCCCCAGCATTTT | CASSGQVYSNQPQHF
- | TRBJ2-5 | TRBV4-1 | - | TGCGCCAGCAGCCAAGGGACCATAGGCCAAGAGACCCAGTACTTC | CASSQGTIGQETQYF
- | TRBJ2-7 | TRBV19 | TRBD1 | TGTGCCAGTAGTATGGCAGGGGGAGACTACGAGCAGTACTTC | CASSMAGGDYEQYF
- | TRBJ1-6 | TRBV27 | - | TGTGCCAGCAGTTTCGACAGTTATAATTCACCCCTCCACTTT | CASSFDSYNSPLHF
- | TRBJ2-1 | TRBV10-2 | - | TGCGCCAGCAGTGATTACTTCTACAATGAGCAGTTCTTC | CASSDYFYNEQFF
few | TRBJ1-6 | TRBV28 | - | TGTGCCAGCAGTTTATTGGGGGGCTGGGCCCTCCACTTT | CASSLLGGWALHF
- | TRBJ1-4 | TRBV27 | - | TGTGCCAGCACCACGACAGGCTCTAATGAAAAACTGTTTTTT | CASTTTGSNEKLFF
- | TRBJ2-7 | TRBV5-6 | - | TGTGCCAGCAGTTTTGGCGGCAGGGGGGAACACGAGCAGTACTTC | CASSFGGRGEHEQYF
few | TRBJ1-2 | TRBV29-1 | - | TGCAGCGTGACATCGATTTATGGCTACACCTTC | CSVTSIYGYTF